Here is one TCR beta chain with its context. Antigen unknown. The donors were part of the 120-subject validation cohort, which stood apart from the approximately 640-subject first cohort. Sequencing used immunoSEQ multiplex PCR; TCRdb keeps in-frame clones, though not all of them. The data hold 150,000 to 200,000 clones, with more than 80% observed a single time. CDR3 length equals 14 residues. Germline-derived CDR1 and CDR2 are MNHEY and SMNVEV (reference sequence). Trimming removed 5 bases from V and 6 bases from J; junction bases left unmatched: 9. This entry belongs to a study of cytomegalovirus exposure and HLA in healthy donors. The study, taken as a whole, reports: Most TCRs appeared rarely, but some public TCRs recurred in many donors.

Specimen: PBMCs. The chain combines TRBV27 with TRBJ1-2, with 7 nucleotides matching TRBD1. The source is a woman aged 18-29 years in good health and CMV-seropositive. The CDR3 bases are TGTGCCAGCAGTCGTACGACAGGGCTGCATGGCTACACCTTC. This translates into CASSRTTGLHGYTF.